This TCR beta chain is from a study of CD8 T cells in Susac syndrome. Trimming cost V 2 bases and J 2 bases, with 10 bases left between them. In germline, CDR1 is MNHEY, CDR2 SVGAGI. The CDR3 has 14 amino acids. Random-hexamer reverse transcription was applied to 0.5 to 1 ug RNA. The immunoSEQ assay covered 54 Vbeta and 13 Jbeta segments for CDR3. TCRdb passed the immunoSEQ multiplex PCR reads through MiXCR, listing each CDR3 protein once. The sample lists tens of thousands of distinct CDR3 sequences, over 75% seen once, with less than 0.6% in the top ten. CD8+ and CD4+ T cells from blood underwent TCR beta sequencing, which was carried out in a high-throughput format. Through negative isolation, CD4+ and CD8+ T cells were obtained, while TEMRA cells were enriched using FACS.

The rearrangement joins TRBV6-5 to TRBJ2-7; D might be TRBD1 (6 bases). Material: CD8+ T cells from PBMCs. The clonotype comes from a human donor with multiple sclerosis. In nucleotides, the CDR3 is TGTGCCAGCAGTTACGGCAGGGGCCCCTACGAGCAGTACTTC. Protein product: CASSYGRGPYEQYF.